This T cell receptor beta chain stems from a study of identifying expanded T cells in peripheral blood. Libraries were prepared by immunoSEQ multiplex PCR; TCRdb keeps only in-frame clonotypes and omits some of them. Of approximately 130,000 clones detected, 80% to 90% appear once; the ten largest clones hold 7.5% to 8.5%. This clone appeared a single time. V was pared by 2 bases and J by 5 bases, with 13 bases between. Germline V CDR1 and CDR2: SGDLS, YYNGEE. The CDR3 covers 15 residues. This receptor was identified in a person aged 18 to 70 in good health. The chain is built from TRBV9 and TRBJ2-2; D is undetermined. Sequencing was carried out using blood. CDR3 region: CASSVPIRATGELFF. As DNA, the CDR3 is TGTGCCAGCAGCGTCCCGATAAGGGCAACCGGGGAGCTGTTTTTT.